One sample yielded the 20 T cell receptor beta chains listed below, sequenced in a study of OX40 agonist ivuxolimab in advanced cancers. Clones were sequenced by immunoSEQ multiplex PCR, and TCRdb holds only the in-frame ones, with some missing. The sample comprises about 66,000 clones, roughly four fifths of which are singletons, and roughly 2.3% rests with the top ten. Sequences were derived from CD4+ or CD8+ T cells sorted from blood, sampled in a trial of the OX40 agonist ivuxolimab. These receptors were taken from an adult with an advanced solid tumor such as melanoma, head and neck, liver or kidney cancer.

The chain links TRBV18 to TRBJ1-1, with unresolved D. This CDR3 spans 16 amino acids. The V gene's germline CDR1 is KGHSH and CDR2 LQKENI. The V end was cut by 2 bases, the J end by 1 base, with 14 bases between. CDR3 amino acids: CASSPNQARENTEAFF. CDR3 coding DNA: TGTGCCAGCTCACCAAATCAAGCGCGGGAGAACACTGAAGCTTTCTTT.

This chain links TRBV11-1 with TRBJ1-3; D gene ambiguous. V was shortened by 3 bases and J by 0 bases, with 12 bases between the two germline ends. This CDR3 is 16 amino acids long. The germline V gene has CDR1 SGHAT and CDR2 FQDESV (reference sequence). In DNA form, the CDR3 reads TGTGCCAGCAGCTTTATCCCGGATTACTCTGGAAACACCATATATTTT. It specifies CASSFIPDYSGNTIYF.

V gene TRBV27 combines with J gene TRBJ2-1; D perhaps matches TRBD2 (6 bases). The CDR3 runs 16 residues. Per germline, CDR1 MNHEY and CDR2 SMNVEV (reference sequence). V was clipped by 6 bases and J by 1 base, with 16 bases between them. CDR3 DNA sequence: TGTGCCAGCAGGGGGGGAACCGGACTTTCCTACAATGAGCAGTTCTTC. This codes for CASRGGTGLSYNEQFF.

On this clone: No conserved phenylalanine or tryptophan is present at the end of the CDR3, so a read error is the likely explanation. The DNA is left out, because the CDR3 cannot be placed on it with certainty; the CDR3 is given as TCRdb lists it. V is TRBV27 and J is TRBJ1-2; no DNA check was done on the table's D call, TRBD1. Germline CDR1 MNHEY, CDR2 SMNVEV (reference sequence). The CDR3 length equals 10 residues, ends included. Here the CDR3 reads CASSLSRTEN.

The genes are TRBV10-3 and TRBJ2-2, with 16 bases lining up with TRBD2. Germline CDR1 ENHRY, CDR2 SYGVKD. The CDR3 covers 17 residues. V was clipped by 6 bases and J by 5 bases; unmatched bases: 6. CDR3 sequence: CAISGTSGRAWTGELFF. The DNA of the CDR3 is TGTGCCATCAGCGGGACTAGCGGGAGGGCCTGGACCGGGGAGCTGTTTTTT.

V usage is TRBV28 and J usage is TRBJ2-3, with D possibly being TRBD2 (5 bases). Germline V CDR1 and CDR2: MDHEN, SYDVKM. This CDR3 comprises 14 residues. V was pared by 5 bases and J by 3 bases, with 12 bases between. The CDR3 spells CASSEGVGTDTQYF. The DNA of the CDR3 is TGTGCCAGCAGTGAGGGAGTGGGGACAGATACGCAGTATTTT. Full variable domain (rest looked up from reference TRBV28 and TRBJ2-3): DVKVTQSSRYLVKRTGEKVFLECVQDMDHENMFWYRQDPGLGLRLIYFSYDVKMKEKGDIPEGYSVSREKKERFSLILESASTNQTSMYLCASSEGVGTDTQYFGPGTRLTVL.

The chain links TRBV7-9 to TRBJ2-7; possibly TRBD2 for D (5 bases). V shed 3 bases and J shed 2 bases, with 11 bases lying between them. CDR1 and CDR2 (germline): SEHNR, FQNEAQ (reference sequence). CDR3 length: 14 amino acids. The CDR3 loop is CASSFEGSAYEQYF. The CDR3 DNA reads as TGTGCCAGCAGCTTCGAGGGATCAGCCTACGAGCAGTACTTC.

The genes are TRBV29-1 and TRBJ1-1, with D perhaps TRBD1 (5 bases). This CDR3 has 13 residues. Trimming stripped 6 bases from V and 0 bases from J, with 11 bases between. Germline CDR1 SQVTM, CDR2 ANQGSEA. CDR3 DNA: TGCAGCGTCGCCGGACATATGAACACTGAAGCTTTCTTT. Translation: CSVAGHMNTEAFF.

The chain couples TRBV12-5 to TRBJ1-5; no clear D. Per the germline V gene, CDR1 is LGHNT and CDR2 is FRNRAP. This CDR3 is 16 amino acids long. V was shortened by 0 bases and J by 5 bases, with 14 bases between the two germline ends. In DNA, the CDR3 is TGTGCTAGTGGTTTGGTACGCGGGGTAGCCGATCAGCCCCAGCATTTT. Its protein product is CASGLVRGVADQPQHF.

The chain combines TRBV28 with TRBJ2-2; D is ambiguous. V was clipped by 6 bases and J by 0 bases, with 8 bases between them. The CDR3 extends over 14 amino acids. CDR1 MDHEN and CDR2 SYDVKM come from the germline V gene. CDR3 sequence (DNA): TGTGCCAGCAGAAGACCCTCGAACACCGGGGAGCTGTTTTTT. Its translation is CASRRPSNTGELFF.

The rearrangement uses TRBV19 and TRBJ2-2, with 7 bases identical to TRBD1. V was clipped by 10 bases and J by 7 bases; unmatched bases: 9. Germline CDR1 and CDR2: LNHDA and SQIVND (reference sequence). The CDR3 has 13 amino acids. The CDR3 DNA reads TGTGCCACCCCATCACAGGGGTACGGGGAGCTGTTTTTT. Translating it yields CATPSQGYGELFF.

A note on this clone: Other DNA sequences of this sample code for an identical CDR3. This rearrangement joins TRBV28 to TRBJ2-7; TRBD1 matches at 8 bases. V shed 4 bases, J shed 1 base, and the junction held 3 bases outside the gene matches. There are 14 residues in the CDR3. CDR1 MDHEN and CDR2 SYDVKM come from the germline V gene. Here the CDR3 reads CASSSGGTSYEQYF. The CDR3 DNA is TGTGCCAGCAGTTCAGGGGGCACATCCTACGAGCAGTACTTC.

The chain employs TRBV19 and TRBJ2-7; the match to TRBD2 covers 13 bases. V shed 6 bases, J shed 3 bases, and the junction held 8 bases outside the gene matches. This CDR3 contains 16 residues. The germline V gene encodes CDR1 LNHDA and CDR2 SQIVND (reference sequence). Written as DNA, the CDR3 is TGTGCCAGTAGATCGGGGACTAGCGGGGACTACTACGAGCAGTACTTC. Its translation is CASRSGTSGDYYEQYF.

The chain couples TRBV7-9 to TRBJ2-2; no firm D call. CDR3 length: 14 residues. Looked up from germline, CDR1 is SEHNR and CDR2 is FQNEAQ (reference sequence). The V and J ends lost 0 bases and 1 base respectively, with 3 bases between them. The DNA for the CDR3 is TGTGCCAGCAGCTTAGCCTTGAACACCGGGGAGCTGTTTTTT. It encodes CASSLALNTGELFF.

V usage is TRBV5-1 and J usage is TRBJ2-3; 8 nucleotides match TRBD1. Losses at the gene ends were 0 bases for V and 2 bases for J; bases not matched to a gene: 2. This CDR3 contains 15 residues. The V gene's germline CDR1 is SGHRS and CDR2 YFSETQ. CDR3 amino acids: CASSLGGQATDTQYF. CDR3 nucleotides: TGCGCCAGCAGCTTGGGGGGACAGGCCACAGATACGCAGTATTTT.

The J gene is TRBJ2-7, the V gene TRBV23-1, with D perhaps given as TRBD1 or TRBD2 (5 bases each). TRBV23-1 is known as an ORF, though its function is uncertain. CDR3 length: 14 amino acids. With 4 bases removed from V and 4 bases from J, the gap between germline ends came to 14 bases. Here the CDR3 reads CASSRLTEGYEQYF. CDR3 in DNA: TGCGCCAGCAGTCGTCTGACAGAGGGATACGAGCAGTACTTC.

This clone was seen at least ten times. The chain joins TRBV6-1 to TRBJ1-2; TRBD1 agrees at 9 bases. In germline, CDR1 is MNHNS, CDR2 SASEGT. Unmatched junction bases numbered 6, after V lost 5 bases and J lost 8 bases. This CDR3 is built from 13 residues. Here the CDR3 DNA reads TGTGCCAGCAGTCAACAGGGGGCCGGGGGCTACACCTTC. As protein: CASSQQGAGGYTF.

This rearrangement joins TRBV6-5 to TRBJ1-1; 8 bases align to TRBD1. The CDR3 runs to 15 residues. Germline lookup yields CDR1 MNHEY and CDR2 SVGAGI. J was trimmed by 3 bases and V by 6 bases; bases with no gene match: 9. In DNA form, the CDR3 reads TGTGCCAGCAGACTGGACAGGGACCCGTACACTGAAGCTTTCTTT. This translates into CASRLDRDPYTEAFF.

The chain is built from TRBV12-1 and TRBJ2-3; TRBD1, as called in the table, went unchecked against the DNA. TRBV12-1 is termed a pseudogene. The CDR3 contains 11 residues. The CDR3 region has the DNA TGTGCCAGCAGTTCCCAGAAAACGCAGTATTTT. Protein product: CASSSQKTQYF.

This sequence joins TRBV7-9 and TRBJ2-7; 9 bases map to TRBD1. There are 15 residues in the CDR3. The ends lost 3 bases at V and 2 bases at J; junction bases unmatched: 5. Germline-derived CDR1 and CDR2 are SEHNR and FQNEAQ (reference sequence). CDR3: CASSFGTGLTYEQYF. The CDR3 nucleotides are TGTGCCAGCAGCTTCGGGACAGGGTTAACCTACGAGCAGTACTTC.